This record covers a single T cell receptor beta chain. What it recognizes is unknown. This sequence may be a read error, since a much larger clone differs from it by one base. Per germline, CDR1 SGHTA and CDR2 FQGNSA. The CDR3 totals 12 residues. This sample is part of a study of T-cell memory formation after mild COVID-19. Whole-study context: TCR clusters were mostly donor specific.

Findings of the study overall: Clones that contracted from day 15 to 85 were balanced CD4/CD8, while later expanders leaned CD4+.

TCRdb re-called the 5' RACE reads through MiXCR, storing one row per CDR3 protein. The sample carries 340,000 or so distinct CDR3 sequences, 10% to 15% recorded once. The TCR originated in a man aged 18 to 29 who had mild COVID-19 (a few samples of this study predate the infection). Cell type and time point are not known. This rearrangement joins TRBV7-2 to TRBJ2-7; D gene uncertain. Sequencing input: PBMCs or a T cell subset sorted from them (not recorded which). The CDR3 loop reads CASRLVNYEQYF. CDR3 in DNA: TGTGCCAGCAGATTAGTCAATTACGAGCAGTACTTC.